This T cell receptor beta chain was identified in a study of T cell responses to AZD1222 COVID-19 vaccine. Turning to the study itself: The analysis combined second doses at about 4 or about 12 weeks.

Germline V CDR1 and CDR2: MNHNY, SVGAGI (reference sequence). The V and J ends lost 6 bases and 4 bases, in that order; junction bases with no gene match: 8. This CDR3 has 15 amino acids. The study's findings and limits: Among those given AZD1222, only six were seropositive at baseline. Donors, mostly white British, included more females; clonal diversity was possibly underestimated.

Profiled with immunoSEQ multiplex PCR; TCRdb holds only in-frame clones, not every one. The sample has about 120,000 clones, roughly 90% seen once. A note on this clone: The antigen is undetermined.

This chain joins TRBV6-6 and TRBJ1-5; TRBD1 matches 8 bases. Specimen: peripheral blood, collected on day 0 of AZD1222 vaccination. This TCR came from an adult in good health. CDR3 bases: TGTGCCAGCAGCCTCGGACAGGGTTTAAATCAGCCCCAGCATTTT. Its protein product is CASSLGQGLNQPQHF.